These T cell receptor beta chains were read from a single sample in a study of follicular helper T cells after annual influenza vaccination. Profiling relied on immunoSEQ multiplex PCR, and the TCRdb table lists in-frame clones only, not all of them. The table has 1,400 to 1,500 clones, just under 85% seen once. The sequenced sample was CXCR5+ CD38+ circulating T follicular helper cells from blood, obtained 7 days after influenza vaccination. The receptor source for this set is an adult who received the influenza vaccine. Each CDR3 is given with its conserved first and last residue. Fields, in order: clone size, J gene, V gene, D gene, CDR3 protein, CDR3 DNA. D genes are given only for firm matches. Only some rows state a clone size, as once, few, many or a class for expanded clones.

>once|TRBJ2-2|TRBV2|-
CARSGGAGSNTGELFF
TGTGCCCGCAGTGGGGGGGCGGGGTCGAACACCGGGGAGCTGTTTTTT
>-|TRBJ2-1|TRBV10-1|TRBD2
CASSRSGSEGEQFF
TGCGCCAGCAGTAGAAGCGGGAGTGAGGGTGAGCAGTTCTTC
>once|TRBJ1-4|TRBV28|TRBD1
CASSLPTGTNEKLFF
TGTGCCAGCAGTTTACCGACAGGGACTAATGAAAAACTGTTTTTT
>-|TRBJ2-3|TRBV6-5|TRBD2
CASSLGLAADTQYF
TGTGCCAGCAGTTTGGGACTAGCGGCAGATACGCAGTATTTT
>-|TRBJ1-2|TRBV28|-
CASSFLSRGEDGGYTF
TGTGCCAGCAGTTTCCTTAGTCGGGGGGAAGACGGCGGTTACACCTTC
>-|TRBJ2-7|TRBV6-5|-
CASSTDRSHEQYF
TGTGCCAGCAGCACAGATCGCTCCCACGAGCAGTACTTC
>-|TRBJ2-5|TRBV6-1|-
CASSETGVWETQYF
TGTGCCAGCAGTGAAACGGGAGTTTGGGAGACCCAGTACTTC
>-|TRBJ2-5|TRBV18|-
CASSPYGHQETQYF
TGTGCCAGCTCACCATACGGACACCAAGAGACCCAGTACTTC
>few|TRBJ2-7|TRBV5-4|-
CASSLAGGREQYF
TGTGCCAGCAGCTTAGCAGGGGGGCGCGAGCAGTACTTC
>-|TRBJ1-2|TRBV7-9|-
CASSLGDRPVYTF
TGTGCCAGCAGCCTCGGGGACCGTCCGGTCTACACCTTC
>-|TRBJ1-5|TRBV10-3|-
CAISEIGGGLGNQPQHF
TGTGCCATCAGTGAAATTGGGGGAGGTCTGGGAAATCAGCCCCAGCATTTT
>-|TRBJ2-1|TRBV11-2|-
CASSLGRLRDNEQFF
TGTGCCAGCAGCTTAGGACGGCTGAGGGACAATGAGCAGTTCTTC
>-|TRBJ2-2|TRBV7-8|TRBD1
CASSLGEGARTGELFF
TGTGCCAGCAGCTTAGGAGAGGGGGCGCGTACCGGGGAGCTGTTTTTT
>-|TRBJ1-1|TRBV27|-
CASSLLSMGGAQAEAFF
TGTGCCAGCAGTTTATTGAGTATGGGGGGGGCGCAGGCTGAAGCTTTCTTT
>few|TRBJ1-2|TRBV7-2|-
CASSPAGGTIGYTF
TGTGCCAGCAGCCCTGCCGGGGGCACTATCGGCTACACCTTC
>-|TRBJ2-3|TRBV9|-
CASSVADTQYF
TGTGCCAGCAGCGTAGCTGATACGCAGTATTTT
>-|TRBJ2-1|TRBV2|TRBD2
CASSYSGSIDNEQFF
TGTGCCAGCAGTTATAGCGGGAGTATCGACAATGAGCAGTTCTTC
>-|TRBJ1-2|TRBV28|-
CASGPSGISPLNYGYTF
TGTGCCAGCGGGCCGTCGGGGATATCACCCCTTAACTATGGCTACACCTTC
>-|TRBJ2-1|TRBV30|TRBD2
CAWSFASGTDEQFF
TGTGCCTGGAGTTTTGCTAGCGGGACGGATGAGCAGTTCTTC
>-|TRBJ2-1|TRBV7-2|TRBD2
CASSLAPTSGRYNEQFF
TGTGCCAGCAGCTTAGCGCCGACTAGCGGGAGGTACAATGAGCAGTTCTTC
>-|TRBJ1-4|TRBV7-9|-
CASSFGGREKLFF
TGTGCCAGCAGCTTCGGGGGGCGGGAAAAACTGTTTTTT
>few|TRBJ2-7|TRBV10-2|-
CASSDEGGSYEQYF
TGCGCCAGCAGTGACGAGGGGGGTTCCTACGAGCAGTACTTC
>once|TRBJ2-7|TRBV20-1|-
CSARNYEQYF
TGCAGTGCTCGAAACTACGAGCAGTACTTC
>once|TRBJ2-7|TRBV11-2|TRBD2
CASSLGGTSGSAYF
TGTGCCAGCAGCTTAGGCGGGACTAGCGGGAGCGCGTACTTC
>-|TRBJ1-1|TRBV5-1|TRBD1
CASSGGQGAGREAFF
TGCGCCAGCAGCGGAGGACAGGGGGCGGGTAGAGAAGCTTTCTTT
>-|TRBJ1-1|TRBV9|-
CASSVAGRMNTEAFF
TGTGCCAGCAGCGTAGCGGGCAGGATGAACACTGAAGCTTTCTTT
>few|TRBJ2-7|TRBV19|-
CASSPQDIKIAYEQYF
TGTGCCAGTAGTCCCCAGGACATAAAGATTGCCTACGAGCAGTACTTC
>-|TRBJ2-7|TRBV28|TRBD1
CASSSSGTGGSYEQYF
TGTGCCAGCAGTTCCTCCGGGACAGGGGGGTCCTACGAGCAGTACTTC
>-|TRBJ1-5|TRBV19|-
CASNYLGLGQPQHF
TGTGCCAGTAACTATCTAGGGCTCGGGCAGCCCCAGCATTTT
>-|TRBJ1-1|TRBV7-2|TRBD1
CASSVRQGAYEAFF
TGTGCCAGCAGCGTGCGACAGGGGGCGTATGAAGCTTTCTTT
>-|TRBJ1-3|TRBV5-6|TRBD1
CASSSQGGSGNTIYF
TGTGCCAGCAGCTCACAGGGGGGCTCTGGAAACACCATATATTTT
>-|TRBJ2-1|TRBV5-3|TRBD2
CARSSVAPGTSGNYNEQFF
TGTGCCAGAAGCTCCGTCGCACCCGGGACTAGCGGGAATTACAATGAGCAGTTCTTC
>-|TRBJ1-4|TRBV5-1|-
CASSLAGSYEKLFF
TGCGCCAGCAGCTTGGCCGGGAGCTATGAAAAACTGTTTTTT
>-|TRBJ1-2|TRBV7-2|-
CASSFKGGRGYGYTF
TGTGCCAGCAGCTTCAAGGGGGGGCGAGGATATGGCTACACCTTC
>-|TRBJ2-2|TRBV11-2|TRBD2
CASNLPGLVGGELFF
TGTGCCAGCAACTTACCGGGACTAGTAGGCGGGGAGCTGTTTTTT
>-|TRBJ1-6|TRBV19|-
CASSSRGSSYNSPLHF
TGTGCCAGTAGCTCGCGAGGCAGCTCCTATAATTCACCCCTCCACTTT
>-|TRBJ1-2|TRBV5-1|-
CASSSGGQTYGYTF
TGCGCCAGCAGCTCTGGCGGACAGACCTATGGCTACACCTTC